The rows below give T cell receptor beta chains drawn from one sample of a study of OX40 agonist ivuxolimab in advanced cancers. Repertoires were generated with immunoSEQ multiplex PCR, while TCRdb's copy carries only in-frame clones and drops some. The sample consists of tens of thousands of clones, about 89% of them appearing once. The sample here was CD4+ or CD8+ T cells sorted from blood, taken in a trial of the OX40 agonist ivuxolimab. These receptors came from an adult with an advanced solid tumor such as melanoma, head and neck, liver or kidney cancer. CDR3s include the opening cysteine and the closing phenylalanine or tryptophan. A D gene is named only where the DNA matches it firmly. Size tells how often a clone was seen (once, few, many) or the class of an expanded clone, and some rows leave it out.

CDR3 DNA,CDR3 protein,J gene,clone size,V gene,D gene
TGTGCCAGCAGTGACTCCCGGACAGGGGGGAATTCACCCCTCCACTTT,CASSDSRTGGNSPLHF,TRBJ1-6,.,TRBV25-1,TRBD1
TGTGCCAGCAGGTTGGGACAAGGGATCTACAATGAGCAGTTCTTC,CASRLGQGIYNEQFF,TRBJ2-1,.,TRBV27,.
TGTGCCAGCAGTGACCGGGGGACCTTCTCCTACGAGCAGTACTTC,CASSDRGTFSYEQYF,TRBJ2-7,.,TRBV6-1,.
TGCAGCGTTGAAGCTCAGTGGCCCGCAGATACGCAGTATTTT,CSVEAQWPADTQYF,TRBJ2-3,.,TRBV29-1,.
TGTGCCAGCAGCTTGGAGTTAGCGGGACCTCTAGGTACGCAGTATTTT,CASSLELAGPLGTQYF,TRBJ2-3,.,TRBV7-9,TRBD2
TGTGCCAGTAATTGGGGTATCGGGGAGACCCAGTACTTC,CASNWGIGETQYF,TRBJ2-5,.,TRBV19,.
TGTGCCAGCAGTTTAACAGGCTCTAACTATGGCTACACCTTC,CASSLTGSNYGYTF,TRBJ1-2,.,TRBV28,.
TGTGCCAGCAGTTTCGCGGGAACCCCCTACGAGCAGTACTTC,CASSFAGTPYEQYF,TRBJ2-7,.,TRBV27,.
TGTGCCAGCAGTTACTCGAGACCAGACCGTGTCGAGACCCAGTACTTC,CASSYSRPDRVETQYF,TRBJ2-5,.,TRBV6-7,.
TGCGCCAGCAGCTTGATTAGCGACCAAGAGACCCAGTACTTC,CASSLISDQETQYF,TRBJ2-5,.,TRBV5-1,.
TGCGCCAGCACCCGCAGATCTAGCACAGATACGCAGTATTTT,CASTRRSSTDTQYF,TRBJ2-3,.,TRBV10-1,.
TGTGCCAGCAGTGACCCAGGGAGGGAGGCCCAAGAGACCCAGTACTTC,CASSDPGREAQETQYF,TRBJ2-5,.,TRBV2,TRBD2
TGTGCCAGCAGCCCGCTAGGCCCGGGGCAAGAGACCCAGTACTTC,CASSPLGPGQETQYF,TRBJ2-5,.,TRBV27,.
TGCGCCAGCAGCTTGGGGCGGGACTCCTACGAGCAGTACTTC,CASSLGRDSYEQYF,TRBJ2-7,.,TRBV5-1,.
TGTGCCATCAGTACAGGGGTACCCTACGAGCAGTACTTC,CAISTGVPYEQYF,TRBJ2-7,.,TRBV10-3,TRBD1
TGTGCCAGCAGTGAAGTTCCTGGAGCTAACTATGGCTACACCTTC,CASSEVPGANYGYTF,TRBJ1-2,.,TRBV2,.
TGTGCCAGCAGTCGACCGGGACAGCTCACCGGGGAGCTGTTTTTT,CASSRPGQLTGELFF,TRBJ2-2,.,TRBV28,TRBD1
TGTGCCAGCAGTTTAAATGGTGGGGGAGCGGCCTACAATGAGCAGTTCTTC,CASSLNGGGAAYNEQFF,TRBJ2-1,.,TRBV27,.
TGTGCCAGCAGTTACTCGATTTTTGACAATGAGCAGTTCTTC,CASSYSIFDNEQFF,TRBJ2-1,medium-sized,TRBV6-6,.
TGTGCCAGCAGCCAGACAGGGGGCCCAGAGACCCAGTACTTC,CASSQTGGPETQYF,TRBJ2-5,once,TRBV11-1,TRBD1
TGTGCCAGCAGCCTTAGTGTCTCCAACGAGCAGTACTTC,CASSLSVSNEQYF,TRBJ2-7,.,TRBV11-1,.
TGTGCCAGCAGCTTAGGGGGTACCTACGAGCAGTACTTC,CASSLGGTYEQYF,TRBJ2-7,.,TRBV11-3,.
TGTGCCAGCAGCCTCACTCCCACAGGGGGTTGGGGCAATCAGCCCCAGCATTTT,CASSLTPTGGWGNQPQHF,TRBJ1-5,.,TRBV28,TRBD1
TGCGCCAGCAGCCCCGGACAGGGGAACACTGAAGCTTTCTTT,CASSPGQGNTEAFF,TRBJ1-1,.,TRBV5-1,TRBD1
TGCGCCAGCAGCCAAGATTTTAGGGGGAACACCGGGGAGCTGTTTTTT,CASSQDFRGNTGELFF,TRBJ2-2,.,TRBV4-3,.
TGTGCCATCGGCACAGGGGTAGAGACCCAGTACTTC,CAIGTGVETQYF,TRBJ2-5,few,TRBV10-3,TRBD1
TGTGCCAGCAGTCCACCGGCAGGGGGCAAATACGAGCAGTACTTC,CASSPPAGGKYEQYF,TRBJ2-7,.,TRBV2,TRBD1
TGTGCCAGCAGCTTTAGAAGGGGGATGGAGACCCAGTACTTC,CASSFRRGMETQYF,TRBJ2-5,.,TRBV7-9,.
TGTGCCCCTCCCCGGTTGGTCTACGAGCAGTACTTC,CAPPRLVYEQYF,TRBJ2-7,few,TRBV28,.
TGTGCCAGCAGCCAAGACAGGGTATCAAAAAATGAGCAGTTCTTC,CASSQDRVSKNEQFF,TRBJ2-1,.,TRBV14,.
TGTGCCAGCAGCTTAGGGAGTGGTGAGCAGTTCTTC,CASSLGSGEQFF,TRBJ2-1,.,TRBV11-3,.
TGTGCCAGCAGTTATAGCGGGAGGCGCACAGATACGCAGTATTTT,CASSYSGRRTDTQYF,TRBJ2-3,.,TRBV6-5,TRBD2
TGTGCCAGCAGTTTTACGGGTTTTTCCTACGAGCAGTACTTC,CASSFTGFSYEQYF,TRBJ2-7,.,TRBV28,.
TGCGCCAGCAGCTTTGGGACAGCGCTCACAGATACGCAGTATTTT,CASSFGTALTDTQYF,TRBJ2-3,.,TRBV5-1,TRBD1
TGTGCCACCAGCAGAGCACCGGGACAGCTTTCCTACGAGCAGTACTTC,CATSRAPGQLSYEQYF,TRBJ2-7,.,TRBV15,TRBD1
TGTGCCAGCAGTTTATCTTCCCAAGAGACCCAGTACTTC,CASSLSSQETQYF,TRBJ2-5,.,TRBV27,.
TGTGCCAGCAGCCCATACTCGAGCTCCTACAATGAGCAGTTCTTC,CASSPYSSSYNEQFF,TRBJ2-1,once,TRBV5-8,.
TGTGCCAGCAGTTTAAGCGGGACAGGGGGCGCGCCCTCCTACGAGCAGTACTTC,CASSLSGTGGAPSYEQYF,TRBJ2-7,.,TRBV27,TRBD1
TGCGCCAGCAGCCAAGATCGTACAGCCTACGAGCAGTACTTC,CASSQDRTAYEQYF,TRBJ2-7,.,TRBV4-3,.
TGTGCCTGGGAACAGCTTAACTCCTACGAGCAGTACTTC,CAWEQLNSYEQYF,TRBJ2-7,.,TRBV7-9,.
TGTGCCAGCAGTTATACCGGACACAATGAGCAGTTCTTC,CASSYTGHNEQFF,TRBJ2-1,.,TRBV27,.
TGTGCCAGCAGCCCTCAGCGGGAGACAATCGATGAGCAGTTCTTC,CASSPQRETIDEQFF,TRBJ2-1,.,TRBV5-4,TRBD2
TGTGCCAGCAGTTCCGGGACTAGCTACGAGCAGTACTTC,CASSSGTSYEQYF,TRBJ2-7,.,TRBV27,TRBD2
TGTGCCAGCAGCTTAGCAGGAAGAACAATTACCGGGGAGCTGTTTTTT,CASSLAGRTITGELFF,TRBJ2-2,.,TRBV7-3,.
TGTGCCAGCAGTTTAGATCCGGAGGGGGCAGATACGCAGTATTTT,CASSLDPEGADTQYF,TRBJ2-3,.,TRBV27,.
TGTGCCAGCAGCCCTAACCCGGGACAGTTCTACGAGCAGTACTTC,CASSPNPGQFYEQYF,TRBJ2-7,once,TRBV7-6,TRBD1
TGTGCCAGCAGATCCCAGGGAGGAACTAATGAAAAACTGTTTTTT,CASRSQGGTNEKLFF,TRBJ1-4,.,TRBV28,.
TGTGCCAGTAGTATGGACCTAGCGGGAGCCTACAATGAGCAGTTCTTC,CASSMDLAGAYNEQFF,TRBJ2-1,.,TRBV19,TRBD2
TGTGCCAGCCTGACAGGGGGCTTTCGGACTGAAGCTTTCTTT,CASLTGGFRTEAFF,TRBJ1-1,.,TRBV28,TRBD1
TGCGCCAGCAGCCAACAAGAGCCGGGACTAGCAGAAATCCTAGATACGCAGTATTTT,CASSQQEPGLAEILDTQYF,TRBJ2-3,.,TRBV4-3,TRBD2
TGTGCCAGCAGTTACTCGCCCACCGACAGGCTCCAATACAATGAGCAGTTCTTC,CASSYSPTDRLQYNEQFF,TRBJ2-1,.,TRBV6-7,.
TGTGCCAGTAGCCAGGGGCAGTCGAACACTGAAGCTTTCTTT,CASSQGQSNTEAFF,TRBJ1-1,.,TRBV19,.